This T cell receptor beta chain appears in the sequencing data of a study of PD-1 blockade in classical Hodgkin lymphoma. In the study overall: With a 2-week interval, patients received intravenous nivolumab at 3 mg/kg.

The J segment lost 8 bases and the V segment lost 5 bases, leaving 11 bases of the junction unmatched. CDR1 and CDR2 (germline): LNHDA, SQIVND (reference sequence). The CDR3 has 14 amino acids. Findings and limits, study-wide: A significant rise in TCR diversity by C4D1 was seen for CD4+ but not CD8+ cells. Complete responders matched newly diagnosed patients in baseline diversity.

TCRdb's copy holds only in-frame clones and misses some; the assay was immunoSEQ multiplex PCR. The sample yields around 91,000 clones, approximately 80% seen once. A word on this clone: Its antigen is unknown.

Each patient's relapse followed autologous stem cell transplantation, and brentuximab vedotin exposure varied. The sample consisted of peripheral blood mononuclear cells (PBMCs), taken before the second cycle of nivolumab. This clonotype was obtained from a human donor with classical Hodgkin lymphoma. This chain joins TRBV19 and TRBJ1-2; TRBD1 aligns across 7 bases. CDR3 DNA: TGTGCCAGTAGTTGGGGGAGGGGGCTCCTCGGCTACACCTTC. Translated, it gives CASSWGRGLLGYTF.